Below, 18 T cell receptor beta chains from the same sample are listed, as sequenced in a study of shared clonotypes between healthy human individuals. Terminally differentiated effector memory CD45RA+ cells were excluded by CCR7 positive selection of CD45RO-negative cells. Clones were read by immunoSEQ multiplex PCR, and TCRdb kept only the in-frame ones, dropping some. The sample has about 590,000 clones, about 95% seen once. Sequences were obtained from naive CD8+ T cells sorted from blood. The receptors stem from a woman aged 25 to 39 in good health.

The chain couples TRBV10-2 to TRBJ2-7; TRBD2 agrees at 10 bases. This CDR3 is built from 15 residues. The J segment lost 6 bases and the V segment lost 6 bases, leaving 11 bases of the junction unmatched. Per the germline V gene, CDR1 is WSHSY and CDR2 is SAAADI. The DNA of the CDR3 is TGCGCCAGCAGCCCAGAGCGGGAGGGCTCGCTCGAGCAGTACTTC. This encodes CASSPEREGSLEQYF.

V usage is TRBV19 and J usage is TRBJ2-3, with 10 bases aligning to TRBD2. The CDR3 has 15 residues. V was clipped by 3 bases and J by 6 bases; unmatched bases: 6. Germline CDR1 reads LNHDA; CDR2 reads SQIVND (reference sequence). CDR3 in DNA: TGTGCCAGTAGTATCCTAGCGGGAGTCATGGATACGCAGTATTTT. It encodes CASSILAGVMDTQYF.

The V and J genes are TRBV5-6 and TRBJ2-2, with 11 positions matching TRBD1. Germline loops: CDR1 SGHDT, CDR2 YYEEEE. The junction had 6 bases not matched to a gene; V was cut back by 1 base and J by 7 bases. The CDR3 spans 16 residues. The CDR3 DNA is TGTGCCAGCAGCTTGCAGGACAGGGGGCAATTCGGGGAGCTGTTTTTT. Translated: CASSLQDRGQFGELFF.

The chain carries TRBV11-2 and TRBJ2-5; tentative D call: TRBD1 (6 bases). The J call is doubtful: the DNA matches TRBJ2-7 better. This CDR3 has 15 residues. Per germline, CDR1 SGHAT and CDR2 FQNNGV. The CDR3 nucleotides are TGTGCCAGCAGCTTAGGCACAGGGCCCTCCTACGAGCAGTACTTC. It translates to CASSLGTGPSYEQYF.

This rearrangement joins TRBV28 to TRBJ2-1, with D possibly TRBD1 on 5 matching bases. Germline V CDR1 and CDR2: MDHEN, SYDVKM. V gave up 4 bases and J gave up 1 base, with 11 bases separating them. There are 15 residues in the CDR3. CDR3 loop: CASSYLGPSYNEQFF. Here the CDR3 DNA reads TGTGCCAGCAGTTACCTGGGGCCTTCCTACAATGAGCAGTTCTTC.

The gene calls are TRBV19 and TRBJ2-1, with 7 bases fitting TRBD1. Germline trimming cut 6 bases from V and 5 bases from J; bases unmatched to any gene: 1. The germline V gene encodes CDR1 LNHDA and CDR2 SQIVND (reference sequence). The CDR3 is 12 amino acids. The CDR3 reads CASRGTDNEQFF. DNA for the CDR3: TGTGCCAGTAGGGGGACAGACAATGAGCAGTTCTTC.

V gene TRBV27 combines with J gene TRBJ1-1; weak D call: TRBD1 (5 bases). The length of the CDR3 is 13 residues. Trimming shortened V by 1 base and J by 10 bases, and 13 bases separated the two germline ends. Germline loops: CDR1 MNHEY, CDR2 SMNVEV (reference sequence). CDR3 protein: CASSLWPGRGAFF. For the CDR3, the DNA is TGTGCCAGCAGTTTATGGCCGGGACGAGGAGCTTTCTTT.

This chain links TRBV27 with TRBJ2-2; 12 bases match TRBD2. The CDR3 contains 20 residues. J lost 0 bases, V lost 6 bases, and 14 bases had no gene match. Germline V lookup: CDR1 MNHEY, CDR2 SMNVEV (reference sequence). The CDR3 loop is CASRKTRLAGVPANTGELFF. For the CDR3, the DNA is TGTGCCAGCAGGAAAACTCGACTAGCGGGAGTTCCAGCGAACACCGGGGAGCTGTTTTTT.

The chain uses TRBV6-5 and TRBJ2-1, with TRBD2 identical over 13 bases. Losses at the gene ends were 5 bases for V and 10 bases for J; bases not matched to a gene: 8. From germline, CDR1 is MNHEY and CDR2 SVGAGI. This CDR3 comprises 15 residues. CDR3 sequence (DNA): TGTGCCAGCAGTCCTGGGACTAGCGGGGCTAGGGAGCAGTTCTTC. This codes for CASSPGTSGAREQFF.

CDR3 in amino acids: CASSLITGLGYEQYF. CDR3 nucleotide sequence: TGTGCCAGCAGCTTGATCACAGGGCTAGGCTACGAGCAGTACTTC. This chain connects TRBV11-2 to TRBJ2-7, with D perhaps TRBD1 (6 bases). Trimming took 3 bases from V and 3 from J, leaving 15 bases between them. The CDR3 is made up of 15 amino acids. Germline V gene sequence: CDR1 SGHAT, CDR2 FQNNGV. Drawing the rest from reference TRBV11-2 and TRBJ2-7, the complete variable domain is EAGVAQSPRYKIIEKRQSVAFWCNPISGHATLYWYQQILGQGPKLLIQFQNNGVVDDSQLPKDRFSAERLKGVDSTLKIQPAKLEDSAVYLCASSLITGLGYEQYFGPGTRLTVT.

The rearrangement links TRBV5-4 to TRBJ2-7; possible D gene TRBD1, 5 bases. Germline V gene sequence: CDR1 SGHNT, CDR2 YYREEE (reference sequence). V was clipped by 0 bases and J by 6 bases, with 13 bases between them. CDR3 size: 14 residues. This CDR3 is CASSLGQGAAEQYF. CDR3 in DNA: TGTGCCAGCAGCTTGGGGCAGGGTGCGGCCGAGCAGTACTTC.

This chain joins TRBV10-3 and TRBJ1-5; a possible D gene is TRBD1 (6 bases). V was pared by 3 bases and J by 2 bases, with 8 bases between. The CDR3 is 14 amino acids. Germline-derived CDR1 and CDR2 are ENHRY and SYGVKD. The CDR3 DNA is TGTGCCATCAGTGACGGGGGGCGCAATCAGCCCCAGCATTTT. It codes for CAISDGGRNQPQHF.

The chain employs TRBV29-1 and TRBJ1-1, with 7 bases matching TRBD1. The germline V gene encodes CDR1 SQVTM and CDR2 ANQGSEA. Trimming removed 4 bases from V and 1 base from J; junction bases left unmatched: 0. The CDR3 is 12 residues long. The CDR3 nucleotides read TGCAGCGTTGCAGGGGGGAACACTGAAGCTTTCTTT. Protein product: CSVAGGNTEAFF.

The chain links TRBV27 to TRBJ1-2, with a tentative D call TRBD1 (5 bases). V was shortened by 5 bases and J by 4 bases, with 14 bases between the two germline ends. CDR3 length: 14 amino acids. The V gene's germline CDR1 is MNHEY and CDR2 SMNVEV (reference sequence). In DNA, the CDR3 is TGTGCCAGCAGTCCAAACCCGACAGCCTATGGCTACACCTTC. The encoded protein is CASSPNPTAYGYTF.

The chain employs TRBV4-2 and TRBJ1-1, with a tentative D call TRBD1 (6 bases). The CDR3 runs 14 residues. Germline CDR1 and CDR2: LGHNA and YNFKEQ. V lost 2 bases, J lost 7 bases, and 14 bases lay in between. The CDR3 region is CASSQHRVGGEAFF. The CDR3 nucleotides are TGTGCCAGCAGCCAACACAGGGTTGGGGGTGAAGCTTTCTTT.

This clone was seen once. The V and J genes are TRBV13 and TRBJ2-7, with 10 bases matching TRBD1. V lost 4 bases to trimming and J lost 4 bases; unmatched junction nucleotides: 4. The CDR3 sequence is 14 residues long. Looked up from germline, CDR1 is PRHDT and CDR2 is FYEKMQ (reference sequence). The CDR3, as DNA: TGTGCCAGCAGCTCCGGGACAGGGGCGTACGAGCAGTACTTC. Its protein is CASSSGTGAYEQYF.

The CDR3 nucleotides read TGTGCAACCAACCCCAAACAGGGCACCCACGAGCAGTACTTC. This sequence encodes CATNPKQGTHEQYF. This chain joins TRBV2 and TRBJ2-7; D is possibly TRBD1 (6 bases). The germline V gene has CDR1 SNHLY and CDR2 FYNNEI. This CDR3 has 14 amino acids.

This chain joins TRBV27 and TRBJ2-7; D is perhaps TRBD1 (5 bases). V lost 0 bases and J 0 bases, leaving 15 bases between the germline ends. From germline, CDR1 is MNHEY and CDR2 SMNVEV (reference sequence). CDR3 size: 17 residues. The CDR3 DNA reads as TGTGCCAGCAGTTTATCCCGTTGGGGCGGAGCCTCCTACGAGCAGTACTTC. Protein product: CASSLSRWGGASYEQYF.